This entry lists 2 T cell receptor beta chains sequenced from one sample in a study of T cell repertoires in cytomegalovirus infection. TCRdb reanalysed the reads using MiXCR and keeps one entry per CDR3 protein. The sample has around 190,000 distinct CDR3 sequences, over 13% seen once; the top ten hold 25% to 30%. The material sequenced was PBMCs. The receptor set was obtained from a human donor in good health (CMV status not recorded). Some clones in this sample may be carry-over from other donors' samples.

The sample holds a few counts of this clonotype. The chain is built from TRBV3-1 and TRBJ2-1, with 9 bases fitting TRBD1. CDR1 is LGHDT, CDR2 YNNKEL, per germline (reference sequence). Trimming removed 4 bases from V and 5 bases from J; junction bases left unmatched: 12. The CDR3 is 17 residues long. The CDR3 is CASSRPGGDRVHNEQFF. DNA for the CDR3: TGTGCCAGCAGCCGTCCCGGAGGGGACAGGGTCCACAATGAGCAGTTCTTC.

CDR3 loop: CATSETGGSTEAFF. DNA of the CDR3: TGTGCCACCAGTGAGACAGGGGGCTCCACTGAAGCTTTCTTT. This chain links TRBV24-1 with TRBJ1-1; 10 nucleotides match TRBD1. Germline assignment: CDR1 KGHDR and CDR2 SFDVKD. The trim removed 4 bases at V and 4 bases at J, leaving 2 bases unmatched. The CDR3 has 14 amino acids.